The rows below give T cell receptor beta chains drawn from one sample of a study of PD-1 blockade in classical Hodgkin lymphoma. TCRdb's table, derived via immunoSEQ multiplex PCR, lists solely in-frame clones and lacks some. This table holds around 100,000 clones, 80% to 90% found once. Source: peripheral blood mononuclear cells (PBMCs), taken before the second cycle of nivolumab. These receptors came from a human donor with classical Hodgkin lymphoma. Both conserved end residues are part of each CDR3. A D gene is named only where the DNA matches it firmly. Rows may omit the clone size; those that give it use once, few, many or a size class.

D gene: TRBD2
V gene: TRBV4-2
clone size: .
J gene: TRBJ2-7
CDR3 DNA: TGTGCCAGCAGCCACTTCGGGGGGTTCTACGAGCAGTACTTC
CDR3 protein: CASSHFGGFYEQYF

D gene: TRBD2
V gene: TRBV25-1
clone size: .
J gene: TRBJ2-5
CDR3 DNA: TGTGCCAGCAGTCCCCACCGGACTAGCGGGGCGGAGACCCAGTACTTC
CDR3 protein: CASSPHRTSGAETQYF

D gene: TRBD1
V gene: TRBV7-2
clone size: .
J gene: TRBJ2-5
CDR3 DNA: TGTGCCAGCAGCGCCCGGGACAGGTCGAGAGAGACCCAGTACTTC
CDR3 protein: CASSARDRSRETQYF

D gene: TRBD1
V gene: TRBV19
clone size: .
J gene: TRBJ1-2
CDR3 DNA: TGTGCCAGTAGAGGACAGGGGTACTATGGCTACACCTTC
CDR3 protein: CASRGQGYYGYTF

D gene: .
V gene: TRBV14
clone size: .
J gene: TRBJ2-5
CDR3 DNA: TGTGCCAGCAGCCAAGATTGGGCAGACCTAAATAAAGAGACCCAGTACTTC
CDR3 protein: CASSQDWADLNKETQYF

D gene: TRBD1
V gene: TRBV20-1
clone size: .
J gene: TRBJ1-2
CDR3 DNA: TGCAGTGCTCTACAGGGGGCTGGCTACACCTTC
CDR3 protein: CSALQGAGYTF

D gene: TRBD2
V gene: TRBV28
clone size: .
J gene: TRBJ2-5
CDR3 DNA: TGTGCCAGCAAGAGCGGGGGGGCCGGGGAGACCCAGTACTTC
CDR3 protein: CASKSGGAGETQYF

D gene: TRBD1
V gene: TRBV18
clone size: .
J gene: TRBJ1-4
CDR3 DNA: TGTGCCAGCTCTTCCCAGGCGACAGGGGATTATGAAAAACTGTTTTTT
CDR3 protein: CASSSQATGDYEKLFF

D gene: .
V gene: TRBV19
clone size: .
J gene: TRBJ2-4
CDR3 DNA: TGTGCCAGTAGTATATGGGCCCCTGGGGCCTTTAAAAACATTCAGTACTTC
CDR3 protein: CASSIWAPGAFKNIQYF

D gene: TRBD1
V gene: TRBV10-3
clone size: .
J gene: TRBJ2-5
CDR3 DNA: TGTGCCATCAGTGAGGCCCGGGACAGGGGGCAAGAGACCCAGTACTTC
CDR3 protein: CAISEARDRGQETQYF

D gene: .
V gene: TRBV7-9
clone size: .
J gene: TRBJ2-7
CDR3 DNA: TGTGCCAGCAGCCTGACACTCACCCGTTCATACGAGCAGTACTTC
CDR3 protein: CASSLTLTRSYEQYF

D gene: .
V gene: TRBV18
clone size: few
J gene: TRBJ1-5
CDR3 DNA: TGTGCCAGCTCACCGGACAATCAGCCCCAGCATTTT
CDR3 protein: CASSPDNQPQHF

D gene: TRBD2
V gene: TRBV7-2
clone size: .
J gene: TRBJ2-7
CDR3 DNA: TGTGCCAGCAGCTTCGGGACTAGCGGGGGGAGTCCCTACGAGCAGTACTTC
CDR3 protein: CASSFGTSGGSPYEQYF

D gene: .
V gene: TRBV5-1
clone size: few
J gene: TRBJ1-3
CDR3 DNA: TGCGCCAGCAGCTTGGAAGGTGTTGGAAACACCATATATTTT
CDR3 protein: CASSLEGVGNTIYF

D gene: .
V gene: TRBV10-3
clone size: few
J gene: TRBJ1-5
CDR3 DNA: TGTGCCATCGGGGAAAGCAATCAGCCCCAGCATTTT
CDR3 protein: CAIGESNQPQHF

D gene: TRBD1
V gene: TRBV27
clone size: .
J gene: TRBJ2-3
CDR3 DNA: TGTACCAGCAGTGTGGGACAGGTTGTACCAGATACGCAGTATTTT
CDR3 protein: CTSSVGQVVPDTQYF

D gene: .
V gene: TRBV5-1
clone size: .
J gene: TRBJ1-4
CDR3 DNA: TGCGCCAGCAGCTTATTATCGGGGTCGGGAGAAAAACTGTTTTTT
CDR3 protein: CASSLLSGSGEKLFF

D gene: TRBD2
V gene: TRBV6-5
clone size: .
J gene: TRBJ2-1
CDR3 DNA: TGTGCCAGCAGTTACTCGGGCGGGGGGGATGAGCAGTTCTTC
CDR3 protein: CASSYSGGGDEQFF

D gene: .
V gene: TRBV5-4
clone size: few
J gene: TRBJ1-3
CDR3 DNA: TGTGCCAGCAGCTTGGTTGTAGGCAAGAGCTCTGGAAACACCATATATTTT
CDR3 protein: CASSLVVGKSSGNTIYF

D gene: .
V gene: TRBV9
clone size: .
J gene: TRBJ2-5
CDR3 DNA: TGTGCCAGCAGCGTAGGGGGGGCGGAAGAAGAGACCCAGTACTTC
CDR3 protein: CASSVGGAEEETQYF

D gene: .
V gene: TRBV30
clone size: .
J gene: TRBJ1-6
CDR3 DNA: TGTGCCTGTCAACGGGACGCCGGGGGGTCACCCCTCCACTTT
CDR3 protein: CACQRDAGGSPLHF

D gene: .
V gene: TRBV5-1
clone size: .
J gene: TRBJ1-1
CDR3 DNA: TGCGCCAGCAGCTCGGATCGGTACACTGAAGCTTTCTTT
CDR3 protein: CASSSDRYTEAFF

D gene: .
V gene: TRBV4-2
clone size: few
J gene: TRBJ1-2
CDR3 DNA: TGTGCCAGCAGCCAAGATGTCGGGGATGGCTACACCTTC
CDR3 protein: CASSQDVGDGYTF

D gene: .
V gene: TRBV4-3
clone size: .
J gene: TRBJ1-6
CDR3 DNA: TGCGCCAGCAGCCAGCTTACGAGTCCCAGTTCACCCCTCCACTTT
CDR3 protein: CASSQLTSPSSPLHF

D gene: .
V gene: TRBV7-9
clone size: many
J gene: TRBJ2-7
CDR3 DNA: TGTGCCAGCAGCTTAACAGACGATTCCCACGCCTACGAGCAGTACTTC
CDR3 protein: CASSLTDDSHAYEQYF

D gene: .
V gene: TRBV7-9
clone size: .
J gene: TRBJ1-5
CDR3 DNA: TGTGCCAGCAGCTTAGTTTCTGGGCGACTCAGAGAGCCCCAGCATTTT
CDR3 protein: CASSLVSGRLREPQHF

D gene: .
V gene: TRBV5-6
clone size: .
J gene: TRBJ2-4
CDR3 DNA: TGTGCCAGCAGCTTGGGAGGGGTTATCATTCAGTACTTC
CDR3 protein: CASSLGGVIIQYF

D gene: TRBD2
V gene: TRBV9
clone size: .
J gene: TRBJ2-5
CDR3 DNA: TGTGCCAGCAGCCAGGCGGGGGAAGAGACCCAGTACTTC
CDR3 protein: CASSQAGEETQYF

D gene: .
V gene: TRBV25-1
clone size: .
J gene: TRBJ2-1
CDR3 DNA: TGTGCCAGCAGCGGGACTGATCACAATGAGCAGTTCTTC
CDR3 protein: CASSGTDHNEQFF

D gene: .
V gene: TRBV4-3
clone size: .
J gene: TRBJ2-2
CDR3 DNA: TGCGCCAGCAGCAGGGAGTGGGGGGGCGGGTCCGGGGAGCTGTTTTTT
CDR3 protein: CASSREWGGGSGELFF

D gene: TRBD2
V gene: TRBV30
clone size: .
J gene: TRBJ2-1
CDR3 DNA: TGTGCCTGGAGGGGGGACTACGCCTACAATGAGCAGTTCTTC
CDR3 protein: CAWRGDYAYNEQFF

D gene: TRBD2
V gene: TRBV7-6
clone size: .
J gene: TRBJ2-1
CDR3 DNA: TGTGCCAGCAGCTTAGTTCGACTAGCGGGGGGCAATGAGCAGTTCTTC
CDR3 protein: CASSLVRLAGGNEQFF

D gene: .
V gene: TRBV7-9
clone size: .
J gene: TRBJ2-5
CDR3 DNA: TGTGCCAGCAGCCTCGGGACGAATCAAGAGACCCAGTACTTC
CDR3 protein: CASSLGTNQETQYF

D gene: TRBD1
V gene: TRBV6-5
clone size: .
J gene: TRBJ1-2
CDR3 DNA: TGTGCCAGCAGCCGTGGACAGGGGAGGTATGGCTACACCTTC
CDR3 protein: CASSRGQGRYGYTF

D gene: .
V gene: TRBV28
clone size: few
J gene: TRBJ2-7
CDR3 DNA: TGTGCCAGCAGTCCGGGACGGACCTACGAGCAGTACTTC
CDR3 protein: CASSPGRTYEQYF

D gene: .
V gene: TRBV2
clone size: .
J gene: TRBJ2-3
CDR3 DNA: TGTGCCAGCAGTGAATTTGCGCAGTATTTT
CDR3 protein: CASSEFAQYF

D gene: .
V gene: TRBV5-1
clone size: .
J gene: TRBJ2-3
CDR3 DNA: TGCGCCAGCAGCTCGAATACAGGGACAGATACGCAGTATTTT
CDR3 protein: CASSSNTGTDTQYF

D gene: TRBD2
V gene: TRBV7-9
clone size: .
J gene: TRBJ2-5
CDR3 DNA: TGTGCCAGCAGCTACCTAGCGGGGGGGCCGGAAGAGACCCAGTACTTC
CDR3 protein: CASSYLAGGPEETQYF

D gene: TRBD1
V gene: TRBV19
clone size: .
J gene: TRBJ2-7
CDR3 DNA: TGTGCCAGTAGTCTAGTTTGGACAGGGGATTCCCACGAGCAGTACTTC
CDR3 protein: CASSLVWTGDSHEQYF

D gene: .
V gene: TRBV1
clone size: .
J gene: TRBJ2-3
CDR3 DNA: TGCACCAGCAGCCAAGTGTATAGGGGTGGCACAGATACGCAGTATTTT
CDR3 protein: CTSSQVYRGGTDTQYF

D gene: TRBD1
V gene: TRBV5-6
clone size: .
J gene: TRBJ2-7
CDR3 DNA: TGTGCCAGCAGCTTGGTTGTGACAGGGGCCTACGAGCAGTACTTC
CDR3 protein: CASSLVVTGAYEQYF

D gene: .
V gene: TRBV30
clone size: .
J gene: TRBJ1-5
CDR3 DNA: TGTGCCTGGAGGGAAGTGGGCCTGAATCAGCCCCAGCATTTT
CDR3 protein: CAWREVGLNQPQHF

D gene: .
V gene: TRBV9
clone size: .
J gene: TRBJ2-7
CDR3 DNA: TGTGCCAGCAGCGCCACAGGACTCCCCTCCTACGAGCAGTACTTC
CDR3 protein: CASSATGLPSYEQYF

D gene: .
V gene: TRBV2
clone size: .
J gene: TRBJ1-1
CDR3 DNA: TGTGCCAGCAGCCCTAATATGGGGTTTCCTGAAGCTTTCTTT
CDR3 protein: CASSPNMGFPEAFF

D gene: .
V gene: TRBV11-2
clone size: .
J gene: TRBJ2-1
CDR3 DNA: TGTGCCAGCAGCTTAGAAGGTCGGGCAGCCGTGTGGTACCGGCAGTTCTTC
CDR3 protein: CASSLEGRAAVWYRQFF

D gene: TRBD1
V gene: TRBV9
clone size: .
J gene: TRBJ1-1
CDR3 DNA: TGTGCCAGCAGCGAGACAGGGGAGGGTGACACTGAAGCTTTCTTT
CDR3 protein: CASSETGEGDTEAFF

D gene: .
V gene: TRBV18
clone size: .
J gene: TRBJ1-5
CDR3 DNA: TGTGCCAGCTCACCATCGGCGGCCGGTAATCAGCCCCAGCATTTT
CDR3 protein: CASSPSAAGNQPQHF

D gene: .
V gene: TRBV30
clone size: .
J gene: TRBJ1-6
CDR3 DNA: TGTGCCTGGAGTAGCCGGGAAACTTCACCCCTCCACTTT
CDR3 protein: CAWSSRETSPLHF

D gene: TRBD1
V gene: TRBV5-1
clone size: .
J gene: TRBJ1-4
CDR3 DNA: TGCGCCAGCAGCTTGGGGGACAGGACCAATAATGAAAAACTGTTTTTT
CDR3 protein: CASSLGDRTNNEKLFF

D gene: .
V gene: TRBV4-2
clone size: .
J gene: TRBJ1-5
CDR3 DNA: TGTGCCAGCAGCCAAGAACTATCGGCCGGGGCCGACCAGCCCCAGCATTTT
CDR3 protein: CASSQELSAGADQPQHF

D gene: TRBD1
V gene: TRBV30
clone size: .
J gene: TRBJ2-7
CDR3 DNA: TGTGCCTGGAGCTATCGACAGGGATCCGAGCAGTACTTC
CDR3 protein: CAWSYRQGSEQYF

D gene: TRBD1
V gene: TRBV27
clone size: .
J gene: TRBJ2-7
CDR3 DNA: TGTGCCAGCAGTTCCGGGACAGGGATCCACGAGCAGTACTTC
CDR3 protein: CASSSGTGIHEQYF